This T cell receptor (beta chain) emerged from a study of T cells in localized non-small cell lung cancer. Findings and caveats of the study: Uninvolved adjacent lung showed the highest T cell clonality, exceeding tumor. A median of about 58 of the top 100 tumor clones appeared in adjacent lung, which was paired and uninvolved.

The CDR3 loop spans 15 amino acids. The V gene's germline CDR1 is SQVTM and CDR2 ANQGSEA. The V and J ends lost 3 bases and 2 bases respectively, with 14 bases between them. Assay: immunoSEQ multiplex PCR; the TCRdb copy retains only in-frame clones and omits some. The sample contains nearly 25,000 clones, more than 85% of which appear only once. As regards this clone: Its specificity is unknown.

The chain has TRBV29-1 and TRBJ2-1; D perhaps matches TRBD2 (6 bases). Material: peripheral blood, obtained before any cancer treatment. This TCR was sampled from a man aged 40 to 75 with stage III squamous cell lung carcinoma. In DNA form, the CDR3 reads TGCAGCGTTGATTCACACCGACTAGCCTACAATGAGCAGTTCTTC. It encodes CSVDSHRLAYNEQFF.